This TCR beta chain was identified during a study of shared clonotypes between healthy human individuals. CD45RO-negative, CCR7-positively selected cells formed the naive CD8 fraction, excluding terminally differentiated effector memory CD45RA+ cells. Repertoires were generated with immunoSEQ multiplex PCR, while TCRdb's copy carries only in-frame clones and drops some. The sample records about 2,100,000 clones, around 93% being singletons. Material: naive CD8+ T cells from PBMCs. The sequence was obtained from a man aged 18 to 29 in good health. Some clones in this sample may be carry-over from other donors' samples.

As DNA, the CDR3 is TGTGCCAGCAGCTCACAGGGGAGAGACACTGAAGCTTTCTTT. Translated, it gives CASSSQGRDTEAFF. The chain has TRBV7-9 and TRBJ1-1, with TRBD1 identical over 7 bases. The germline V gene encodes CDR1 SEHNR and CDR2 FQNEAQ (reference sequence). CDR3 length equals 14 residues. Losses at the gene ends were 4 bases for V and 3 bases for J; bases not matched to a gene: 5.